Listed here are 27 T cell receptor beta chains from one sample, sequenced in a study of metastatic and nonmetastatic thyroid tumors. TCRdb called clones again from the PCR reads with MiXCR. Among 25,000 to 35,000 clones, 3.5% to 4.5% were seen once, and the ten largest hold around 23%. Prior to thyroid surgery, none of the patients had received any treatment. Source material: blood. The receptors stem from a female donor with papillary thyroid cancer or a benign thyroid nodule (not recorded which). Some clones in this sample may be carry-over from other donors' samples.

This clone occurred a few times. J is TRBJ2-2 and V is TRBV6-1; D remains ambiguous. The CDR3 consists of 12 residues. The V end lost 3 bases, the J end lost 2 bases, and 1 base lay between the germline ends. Germline CDR1 MNHNS, CDR2 SASEGT. The chain's CDR3 is CASSDNTGELFF. The CDR3, as DNA: TGTGCCAGCAGTGACAACACCGGGGAGCTGTTTTTT.

This clone was seen more than once but under ten times. The chain joins TRBV6-2 or TRBV6-3 to TRBJ2-7; D is unresolved. CDR1 is MNHEY, CDR2 SVGEGT, per germline. V was pared by 8 bases and J by 6 bases, with 11 bases between. This CDR3 contains 11 residues. The CDR3: CASLSLGEQYF. Here the CDR3 DNA reads TGTGCCAGCCTATCCCTGGGCGAGCAGTACTTC.

This clone was seen more than once but under ten times. The chain links TRBV6-4 to TRBJ2-3; 10 bases are a match to TRBD1. The V gene's germline CDR1 is MRHNA and CDR2 SNTAGT. V shed 4 bases and J 1 base; nucleotides not matched to a gene: 5. The CDR3 length is 16 residues. In DNA, the CDR3 is TGTGCCAGCAGTGTTACCGGGACAGGGGGCACAGATACGCAGTATTTT. It yields the protein CASSVTGTGGTDTQYF.

Only a few counts were recorded for this clone. This rearrangement joins TRBV19 to TRBJ2-2; a possible D gene is TRBD1 (7 bases). The CDR3 runs to 18 residues. Germline CDR1 and CDR2: LNHDA and SQIVND (reference sequence). The ends were cut back, 0 bases at V and 3 bases at J, with 17 bases in the middle. The CDR3: CASSIDLATGFYTGELFF. CDR3 bases: TGTGCCAGTAGTATAGATCTAGCGACAGGGTTTTACACCGGGGAGCTGTTTTTT.

The V call is TRBV6-1, the J call TRBJ2-3; the D gene is possibly TRBD1 (6 bases). This CDR3 comprises 16 residues. The V gene's germline CDR1 is MNHNS and CDR2 SASEGT. The V gene lost 8 bases and the J gene lost 0 bases, with 18 bases spanning the gap. CDR3 sequence reads: CASSRRGTRSTDTQYF. The CDR3 bases are TGTGCCAGCTCCAGAAGGGGGACGAGAAGCACAGATACGCAGTATTTT.

This clone showed up just a few times. The genes are TRBV6-6 and TRBJ2-7, with D tentatively TRBD2 (6 bases). Germline loops: CDR1 MNHNY, CDR2 SVGAGI (reference sequence). V was trimmed by 0 bases and J by 2 bases, leaving 14 bases between them. The CDR3 sequence is 16 residues long. The CDR3 DNA reads TGTGCCAGCAGTTACTCGAGGTCTAGCGTGGCCTACGAGCAGTACTTC. This translates into CASSYSRSSVAYEQYF.

This clone was seen ten or more times. CDR3 DNA: TGTGCCAGCAGCTTAGAGTCTAGCTCCTACAATGAGCAGTTCTTC. Amino acid sequence: CASSLESSSYNEQFF. The gene calls are TRBV7-2 and TRBJ2-1; no clear D. Looked up from germline, CDR1 is SGHTA and CDR2 is FQGNSA. The CDR3 consists of 15 residues. The V gene lost 1 base and the J gene lost 0 bases, with 7 bases spanning the gap.

This chain connects TRBV2 to TRBJ2-3; TRBD2 matches 7 bases. The CDR3 length is 15 residues. Looked up from germline, CDR1 is SNHLY and CDR2 is FYNNEI. After removal of 4 bases from V and 2 bases from J, the junction contained 6 bases not matched to a gene. CDR3 sequence: CASSAAGRDTDTQYF. The CDR3 DNA follows: TGTGCCAGCAGTGCAGCGGGAAGGGACACAGATACGCAGTATTTT. The variable domain in full, with the rest retrieved from reference TRBV2 and TRBJ2-3, is EPEVTQTPSHQVTQMGQEVILRCVPISNHLYFYWYRQILGQKVEFLVSFYNNEISEKSEIFDDQFSVERPDGSNFTLKIRSTKLEDSAMYFCASSAAGRDTDTQYFGPGTRLTVL.

By its share, this clone is medium-sized. The CDR3 protein is CASTLALHYGYTF. The DNA for the CDR3 is TGTGCCAGCACCCTCGCCCTCCACTATGGCTACACCTTC. V usage is TRBV28 and J usage is TRBJ1-2, with D hard to call. The CDR3 contains 13 residues. CDR1 and CDR2 from the germline V gene are MDHEN and SYDVKM. The germline V and J ends were trimmed by 7 bases and 3 bases, with 12 bases remaining between them.

To note about this clone: The junction departs from germline at one end; a sequencing error may be responsible. The V gene is TRBV7-8, the J gene TRBJ2-5; 8 nucleotides agree with TRBD2. The CDR3 has 15 amino acids. Germline CDR1 reads SGHVS; CDR2 reads FQNEAQ. CDR3 region: CASSPTVAGLETQCF. DNA for the CDR3: TGTGCCAGCAGTCCCACGGTAGCGGGACTAGAGACCCAGTGCTTC.

This clone was observed many times. The rearrangement uses TRBV25-1 and TRBJ1-2, with TRBD1 as a possible D gene (6 bases). Germline CDR1 and CDR2: MGHDK and SYGVNS. Trimming removed 10 bases at V and 5 bases at J, with 17 bases between. CDR3 length equals 13 residues. The CDR3 DNA sequence: TGTGCCACCCTGGGGGGGGCGGGATATGGCTACACCTTC. The encoded protein is CATLGGAGYGYTF.

The chain combines TRBV2 with TRBJ1-4; tentatively, D is TRBD1 (6 bases). V was clipped by 5 bases and J by 3 bases, with 16 bases between them. The CDR3 is 16 residues long. From germline, CDR1 is SNHLY and CDR2 FYNNEI. CDR3 bases: TGTGCCAGCAGTACAGGGTTTGGTGGGCCTAATGAAAAACTGTTTTTT. Its translation: CASSTGFGGPNEKLFF.

In its sample, this clone is medium-sized. This chain joins TRBV19 and TRBJ1-2; D perhaps matches TRBD1 (5 bases). This CDR3 is built from 12 residues. V lost 8 bases to trimming and J lost 8 bases, with 15 bases between them. CDR1 and CDR2 (germline): LNHDA, SQIVND (reference sequence). Here the CDR3 reads CASSGAALGYTF. CDR3 DNA sequence: TGTGCCAGTTCCGGGGCGGCCCTCGGCTACACCTTC.

This clone was seen more than once but under ten times. The rearrangement joins TRBV6-5 to TRBJ2-5; weak D call: TRBD2 (6 bases). Germline V gene data show CDR1 as MNHEY and CDR2 as SVGAGI. There are 14 residues in the CDR3. V was clipped by 3 bases and J by 2 bases, with 10 bases between them. For the CDR3, the DNA is TGTGCCAGCAGTTATGGCGGGATGCAAGAGACCCAGTACTTC. Its translation is CASSYGGMQETQYF.

This clone was detected many times. The chain links TRBV18 to TRBJ2-5, with D unclear. CDR3 length equals 14 residues. V gave up 1 base and J gave up 2 bases, with 8 bases separating them. Germline-derived CDR1 and CDR2 are KGHSH and LQKENI. The chain's CDR3 is CASSPRASQETQYF. The CDR3 DNA reads TGTGCCAGCTCACCACGAGCGTCGCAAGAGACCCAGTACTTC.

This clone is medium-sized. The chain couples TRBV6-1 to TRBJ1-6; D unclear. V was cut by 6 bases and J by 3 bases, with 3 bases left in between. Germline assignment: CDR1 MNHNS and CDR2 SASEGT. CDR3 length equals 12 residues. The DNA of the CDR3 is TGTGCCAGCAGAGTCTATAATTCACCCCTCCACTTT. Its translation is CASRVYNSPLHF.

The gene calls are TRBV24-1 and TRBJ2-3; 7 positions match TRBD2. J gave up 6 bases and V 7 bases, and 6 bases lay outside the gene matches. In germline, CDR1 is KGHDR, CDR2 SFDVKD. The CDR3 totals 13 residues. CDR3 sequence reads: CATRAGGFDTQYF. Here the CDR3 DNA reads TGTGCCACCAGGGCCGGGGGGTTCGATACGCAGTATTTT.

This clone is a singleton in its sample. V and J are TRBV6-1 and TRBJ2-7, with 7 bases lining up with TRBD2. The CDR3 is 14 amino acids. With 8 bases clipped from V and 2 bases from J, the junction kept 9 bases outside the gene matches. Germline V gives CDR1 MNHNS, CDR2 SASEGT. The CDR3 region has the DNA TGTGCCAGCCTGGGAGCGGGGCCGACCTACGAGCAGTACTTC. It translates to CASLGAGPTYEQYF.

The V and J genes are TRBV6-1 and TRBJ2-1, with 9 nucleotides matching TRBD1. The junction had 8 bases not matched to a gene; V was cut back by 6 bases and J by 5 bases. CDR3 length: 15 residues. Germline CDR1 reads MNHNS; CDR2 reads SASEGT. CDR3 in DNA: TGTGCCAGCAGAGGGGGGACAGGGATTAACAATGAGCAGTTCTTC. Translated: CASRGGTGINNEQFF.

This clone was found a few times. The J gene is TRBJ2-7, the V gene TRBV5-1, with 7 nucleotides matching TRBD2. TRBJ2-5 explains the end of the DNA better; the J call may be wrong. CDR1 and CDR2 (germline): SGHRS, YFSETQ. The CDR3 loop spans 16 amino acids. DNA for the CDR3: TGCGCCAGCATCCTCCTCCCCCAGGGAGGGGAGGAGACCCAGTACTTC. This gives the protein CASILLPQGGEETQYF.

The J gene is TRBJ1-2, the V gene TRBV5-6; a weak D match, TRBD1 (6 bases). V dropped 3 bases and J dropped 3 bases, with 15 bases sitting between them. Germline V gene sequence: CDR1 SGHDT, CDR2 YYEEEE. The CDR3 has 15 amino acids. CDR3 in DNA: TGTGCCAGCAGCTGCACAGGGCAGCCTCACTATGGCTACACCTTC. Translated, it gives CASSCTGQPHYGYTF.

The chain employs TRBV28 and TRBJ1-5; TRBD1 matches 11 bases. The J segment lost 6 bases and the V segment lost 6 bases, leaving 16 bases of the junction unmatched. CDR1 and CDR2 (germline): MDHEN, SYDVKM. The CDR3 covers 18 residues. CDR3 coding DNA: TGTGCCAGCAGACCCGGGACAGGGGGTATTTTAGGTAGTCAGCCCCAGCATTTT. Translating gives CASRPGTGGILGSQPQHF.

This clone occurred many times. V gene TRBV27 combines with J gene TRBJ1-5; 8 positions match TRBD1. This CDR3 spans 15 amino acids. After removal of 5 bases from V and 5 bases from J, the junction contained 8 bases not matched to a gene. From germline, CDR1 is MNHEY and CDR2 SMNVEV (reference sequence). The chain's CDR3 is CASSHRTGGDQPQHF. CDR3 sequence (DNA): TGTGCCAGCAGTCACCGAACAGGGGGTGATCAGCCCCAGCATTTT.

Sample share makes this clone medium-sized. The J gene is TRBJ2-7, the V gene TRBV27; 7 nucleotides align to TRBD2. The CDR3 loop spans 15 amino acids. Trimming cost V 8 bases and J 5 bases; bases outside gene matches: 15. Germline V lookup: CDR1 MNHEY, CDR2 SMNVEV (reference sequence). The CDR3 nucleotides read TGTGCCAGCTCCCTAGGGAGGGGAGGAGGGGACGAGCAGTACTTC. Protein sequence: CASSLGRGGGDEQYF.

The rearrangement uses TRBV6-9 and TRBJ1-6; D not resolved. CDR1 is MNHGY, CDR2 SVAAGI, per germline. The CDR3 totals 15 residues. Between the trimmed V and J ends, which lost 2 bases and 4 bases, there was a span of 9 bases. This CDR3 is CASSYGQEYNSPLHF. CDR3 nucleotides: TGTGCCAGCAGTTATGGGCAGGAGTATAATTCACCCCTCCACTTT.

This clone has only a few counts. This rearrangement joins TRBV28 to TRBJ2-2, with D possibly being TRBD1 or TRBD2 (6 bases each). Per the germline V gene, CDR1 is MDHEN and CDR2 is SYDVKM. The CDR3 totals 17 residues. The V end lost 9 bases, the J end lost 3 bases, and 23 bases lay between the germline ends. The CDR3 is CASIGSGAPGDTGELFF. DNA of the CDR3: TGTGCCAGTATAGGGTCGGGGGCCCCTGGTGACACCGGGGAGCTGTTTTTT.

This clone was observed a few times. This chain joins TRBV15 and TRBJ1-1; unclear D gene. V was pared by 0 bases and J by 5 bases, with 7 bases between. Germline lookup yields CDR1 LNHNV and CDR2 YYDKDF (reference sequence). This CDR3 spans 13 amino acids. CDR3 nucleotide sequence: TGTGCCACCAGCAGAGATGGGTTTACTGAAGCTTTCTTT. Translation gives CATSRDGFTEAFF.